Below, 25 T cell receptor beta chains from the same sample are listed, as sequenced in a study of lymphopenia after photon versus proton radiotherapy. Method: immunoSEQ multiplex PCR; TCRdb's copy keeps in-frame clones and lacks some. Of around 160,000 clones listed, around 85% are singletons. The input for sequencing was peripheral blood, taken from a patient treated with photon-based radiotherapy. The receptor set was obtained from a man aged 50 to 59 with gastric cancer.

Only a few counts were recorded for this clone. V usage is TRBV19 and J usage is TRBJ1-2; D not certain. V gave up 8 bases and J gave up 8 bases, with 21 bases separating them. CDR1 LNHDA and CDR2 SQIVND come from the germline V gene (reference sequence). The CDR3 runs 14 residues. This chain's CDR3 is CASSDGPRVHGYTF. The CDR3 coding sequence is TGTGCCAGTTCCGATGGTCCCCGGGTCCACGGCTACACCTTC.

This clone was recorded once. The chain employs TRBV30 and TRBJ2-4; 9 bases agree with TRBD2. The CDR3 spans 14 residues. The trim removed 2 bases at V and 3 bases at J, leaving 2 bases unmatched. CDR1 is GTSNPN and CDR2 is SVGIG in the germline V gene (reference sequence). CDR3 sequence: CAWSLTSGKNIQYF. For the CDR3, the DNA is TGTGCCTGGAGTTTGACTAGCGGCAAAAACATTCAGTACTTC.

This clone showed up just once. The rearrangement joins TRBV5-4 to TRBJ2-7; 7 nucleotides align to TRBD2. Germline V gives CDR1 SGHNT, CDR2 YYREEE (reference sequence). The trim removed 0 bases at V and 0 bases at J, leaving 3 bases unmatched. The CDR3 consists of 15 residues. This chain's CDR3 is CASSLEGGSSYEQYF. CDR3 nucleotide sequence: TGTGCCAGCAGCTTGGAGGGCGGGAGCTCCTACGAGCAGTACTTC.

This sequence joins TRBV28 and TRBJ2-5; 10 nucleotides line up with TRBD2. Per germline, CDR1 MDHEN and CDR2 SYDVKM. CDR3 length: 15 amino acids. V gave up 4 bases and J gave up 5 bases; unmatched junction bases: 7. In nucleotides, the CDR3 is TGTGCCAGCAGTTGGGGACTAGCGAGAAGGGAGACCCAGTACTTC. Protein: CASSWGLARRETQYF. Supplemented by reference TRBV28 and TRBJ2-5, the full variable domain reads DVKVTQSSRYLVKRTGEKVFLECVQDMDHENMFWYRQDPGLGLRLIYFSYDVKMKEKGDIPEGYSVSREKKERFSLILESASTNQTSMYLCASSWGLARRETQYFGPGTRLLVL.

The CDR3 spells CASSPGHPGTDTQYF. In DNA, the CDR3 is TGTGCCAGCAGTCCCGGACACCCAGGCACAGATACGCAGTATTTT. The gene calls are TRBV28 and TRBJ2-3; tentative D call: TRBD1 (5 bases). Per the germline V gene, CDR1 is MDHEN and CDR2 is SYDVKM. The CDR3 totals 15 residues. With 5 bases removed from V and 1 base from J, the gap between germline ends came to 13 bases.

V gene TRBV11-2 combines with J gene TRBJ2-7, with D unresolved. V was clipped by 5 bases and J by 6 bases, with 11 bases between them. CDR1 and CDR2 from the germline V gene are SGHAT and FQNNGV. The CDR3 consists of 12 residues. The CDR3 nucleotides are TGTGCCAGCAGCCCTTACTCGGCCGAGCAGTACTTC. Amino acids: CASSPYSAEQYF. Looking up the rest from reference TRBV11-2 and TRBJ2-7 gives the full variable domain: EAGVAQSPRYKIIEKRQSVAFWCNPISGHATLYWYQQILGQGPKLLIQFQNNGVVDDSQLPKDRFSAERLKGVDSTLKIQPAKLEDSAVYLCASSPYSAEQYFGPGTRLTVT.

The V gene is TRBV28, the J gene TRBJ2-2, with a possible D match to TRBD2 (5 bases). Trimming left V 1 base short and J 5 bases short, with 14 bases between. Germline values: CDR1 MDHEN, CDR2 SYDVKM. The CDR3 is 16 residues long. CDR3 bases: TGTGCCAGCAGTTTATATGGGAATGGGAGAACCGGGGAGCTGTTTTTT. As protein: CASSLYGNGRTGELFF.

This chain uses TRBV28 with TRBJ1-3; TRBD1 agrees at 7 bases. Trimming at V came to 5 bases and at J to 2 bases, leaving 3 bases not matched to a gene. The CDR3 spans 14 residues. Germline CDR1 and CDR2: MDHEN and SYDVKM. The CDR3 loop reads CASSGGQPGNTIYF. The CDR3 DNA reads TGTGCCAGCAGTGGGGGACAGCCTGGAAACACCATATATTTT.

This clone was counted a single time. This sequence joins TRBV18 and TRBJ1-1; no clear D. The CDR3 spans 13 residues. Germline V gene sequence: CDR1 KGHSH, CDR2 LQKENI. V gave up 5 bases and J gave up 7 bases, with 14 bases separating them. The CDR3 region has the DNA TGTGCCAGCTCAAAGCGGCCCCGGGTTGAAGCTTTCTTT. Translation: CASSKRPRVEAFF.

This clone came up once. Being one base from a much bigger clone, this may be a read error. The chain carries TRBV2 and TRBJ2-7, with 8 bases lining up with TRBD1. The CDR3 runs 14 residues. CDR1 is SNHLY and CDR2 is FYNNEI in the germline V gene. The CDR3 region has the DNA TGTGTCAGCAGTTGGACAGGGAACCTCTACGAGCAGTACTTC. Translating gives CVSSWTGNLYEQYF.

The table lists this clone with a count of one. The gene calls are TRBV28 and TRBJ2-1; no clear D gene. The V end was cut by 7 bases, the J end by 9 bases, with 13 bases between. The CDR3 consists of 12 residues. The germline CDR1 and CDR2 sequences are MDHEN and SYDVKM. Written as DNA, the CDR3 is TGTGCCAGCAACGGACGGCTCTTTGAGCAGTTCTTC. As protein: CASNGRLFEQFF.

This clone was observed once. The chain employs TRBV5-1 and TRBJ2-3; 8 bases line up with TRBD2. The V segment lost 0 bases and the J segment 7 bases; nucleotides outside the gene matches: 10. The germline CDR1 and CDR2 sequences are SGHRS and YFSETQ. The CDR3 is 16 amino acids. CDR3 sequence: CASSLALNSGVYTQYF. DNA for the CDR3: TGCGCCAGCAGCTTGGCTTTGAATAGCGGGGTTTATACGCAGTATTTT. The entire variable domain, with the rest obtained from reference TRBV5-1 and TRBJ2-3, is as follows: KAGVTQTPRYLIKTRGQQVTLSCSPISGHRSVSWYQQTPGQGLQFLFEYFSETQRNKGNFPGRFSGRQFSNSRSEMNVSTLELGDSALYLCASSLALNSGVYTQYFGPGTRLTVL.

The rearrangement links TRBV15 to TRBJ1-3; D not resolved. The V end was cut by 0 bases, the J end by 8 bases, with 17 bases between. Per the germline V gene, CDR1 is LNHNV and CDR2 is YYDKDF (reference sequence). The CDR3 spans 16 residues. CDR3 nucleotides: TGTGCCACCAGCAGAGATCGGGCCCCCTCGGTGGACACCATATATTTT. It specifies CATSRDRAPSVDTIYF.

This chain joins TRBV5-4 and TRBJ1-2; 9 bases fit TRBD1. The CDR3 consists of 15 residues. The germline V gene has CDR1 SGHNT and CDR2 YYREEE (reference sequence). The junction had 7 bases not matched to a gene; V was cut back by 4 bases and J by 3 bases. The CDR3 sequence: CASSVNRGLDYGYTF. The DNA for the CDR3 is TGTGCCAGCAGCGTCAACAGGGGGCTTGACTATGGCTACACCTTC.

The V gene is TRBV7-9, the J gene TRBJ1-1; D gene unclear. The CDR3 is made up of 12 amino acids. Per the germline V gene, CDR1 is SEHNR and CDR2 is FQNEAQ (reference sequence). V was clipped by 0 bases and J by 10 bases, with 9 bases between them. CDR3: CASSLAGPPAFF. The CDR3 DNA follows: TGTGCCAGCAGCTTAGCGGGCCCCCCAGCTTTCTTT.

Only a few counts were recorded for this clone. The chain is built from TRBV5-6 and TRBJ2-1, with 12 bases lining up with TRBD2. Trimming removed 6 bases from V and 5 bases from J; junction bases left unmatched: 3. Germline V gene lookup returns CDR1 SGHDT and CDR2 YYEEEE. The CDR3 is 14 residues long. This chain's CDR3 is CASMGLAGDNEQFF. DNA of the CDR3: TGTGCCAGCATGGGACTAGCGGGCGACAATGAGCAGTTCTTC.

This sequence joins TRBV7-3 and TRBJ2-1; no reliable D call. Germline V gives CDR1 SGHTA, CDR2 FQGTGA. Between the trimmed V and J ends, which lost 4 bases and 0 bases, there was a span of 10 bases. The CDR3 spans 15 residues. The CDR3 nucleotides read TGTGCCAGCAGCTCAGCGTTCAGCTCCTACAATGAGCAGTTCTTC. This encodes CASSSAFSSYNEQFF.

This chain links TRBV27 with TRBJ2-7; the match to TRBD2 covers 7 bases. After removal of 5 bases from V and 4 bases from J, the junction contained 8 bases not matched to a gene. This CDR3 comprises 14 residues. Per germline, CDR1 MNHEY and CDR2 SMNVEV (reference sequence). In nucleotides, the CDR3 is TGTGCCAGCAGTGGGGGGGGAAAAGGATACGAGCAGTACTTC. As protein: CASSGGGKGYEQYF.

V and J are TRBV5-6 and TRBJ1-5; the D is unclear. CDR3 length: 14 amino acids. V lost 4 bases, J lost 2 bases, and 10 bases lay in between. Looked up from germline, CDR1 is SGHDT and CDR2 is YYEEEE. CDR3 nucleotides: TGTGCCAGCAGCCCGGGCCCGGGCAATCAGCCCCAGCATTTT. It is translated as CASSPGPGNQPQHF.

This clone was seen a single time. This chain links TRBV7-2 with TRBJ2-1, with D hard to call. This CDR3 contains 15 residues. CDR1 is SGHTA, CDR2 FQGNSA, per germline. The V and J ends lost 6 bases and 0 bases respectively, with 12 bases between them. Written as DNA, the CDR3 is TGTGCCAGCAGGGTGGGTGGGGTCTCCTACAATGAGCAGTTCTTC. This gives the protein CASRVGGVSYNEQFF.

This chain uses TRBV18 with TRBJ2-2; 7 bases agree with TRBD2. This CDR3 contains 12 residues. The germline V gene has CDR1 KGHSH and CDR2 LQKENI. DNA for the CDR3: TGTGGAGGACGGGAGGCCGTCGGGGAGCTGTTTTTT. It specifies CGGREAVGELFF.

CDR3 loop: CASSIGQGLFKNEQFF. In DNA form, the CDR3 reads TGTGCCAGTAGTATAGGGCAGGGGCTGTTTAAAAATGAGCAGTTCTTC. This chain connects TRBV19 to TRBJ2-1, with a tentative D call TRBD1 (6 bases). V was shortened by 1 base and J by 7 bases, with 17 bases between the two germline ends. CDR3 length: 16 residues. In germline, CDR1 is LNHDA, CDR2 SQIVND (reference sequence).

The J gene is TRBJ2-5, the V gene TRBV5-4, with 10 bases fitting TRBD1. The length of the CDR3 is 16 residues. V shed 4 bases and J 3 bases; nucleotides not matched to a gene: 9. Germline V gives CDR1 SGHNT, CDR2 YYREEE (reference sequence). DNA of the CDR3: TGTGCCAGCAGCCAAAGAAAGGGACAGGGGAAAGAGACCCAGTACTTC. Protein product: CASSQRKGQGKETQYF.

The chain recombines TRBV28 with TRBJ2-7; TRBD2 is a possible D gene (6 bases). This CDR3 region has 12 residues. Germline-derived CDR1 and CDR2 are MDHEN and SYDVKM. Trimming shortened V by 10 bases and J by 7 bases, and 17 bases separated the two germline ends. The CDR3 is CAIGGTPWEQYF. The CDR3 bases are TGTGCCATCGGGGGTACTCCTTGGGAGCAGTACTTC.

The V and J genes are TRBV2 and TRBJ1-5; tentative D call: TRBD1 (5 bases). V was pared by 3 bases and J by 4 bases, with 16 bases between. The CDR3 length is 16 residues. Germline CDR1 reads SNHLY; CDR2 reads FYNNEI. CDR3 loop: CASSDSSGTGNQPQHF. The CDR3 DNA sequence: TGTGCCAGCAGTGATTCCTCCGGGACTGGGAATCAGCCCCAGCATTTT.